This note documents a single T cell receptor beta chain sequence. The data belong to a study of OX40 agonist ivuxolimab in advanced cancers. Study context: Of the participants, approximately 40% had some prior anti-PD-1, anti-PD-L1 or anti-CTLA-4 therapy, which was allowed.

TCRdb keeps only in-frame clones here, not all; method: immunoSEQ multiplex PCR. This sample carries about 48,000 clones, 84% of them seen once, and the ten largest clones take more than 0.95%. CDR1 is SGHAT and CDR2 is FQNNGV in the germline V gene. V lost 2 bases to trimming and J lost 5 bases, with 13 bases between them. This CDR3 contains 16 residues. The material was CD4+ or CD8+ T cells sorted from blood, obtained in a trial of the OX40 agonist ivuxolimab. The source of this sequence is an adult with an advanced solid tumor such as melanoma, head and neck, liver or kidney cancer. The rearrangement joins TRBV11-2 to TRBJ2-6; a possible D gene is TRBD1 (5 bases). The CDR3 DNA reads as TGTGCCAGCAGCTTATCCAGGGTCATCTGGGCCAACGTCCTGACTTTC. Translation: CASSLSRVIWANVLTF.